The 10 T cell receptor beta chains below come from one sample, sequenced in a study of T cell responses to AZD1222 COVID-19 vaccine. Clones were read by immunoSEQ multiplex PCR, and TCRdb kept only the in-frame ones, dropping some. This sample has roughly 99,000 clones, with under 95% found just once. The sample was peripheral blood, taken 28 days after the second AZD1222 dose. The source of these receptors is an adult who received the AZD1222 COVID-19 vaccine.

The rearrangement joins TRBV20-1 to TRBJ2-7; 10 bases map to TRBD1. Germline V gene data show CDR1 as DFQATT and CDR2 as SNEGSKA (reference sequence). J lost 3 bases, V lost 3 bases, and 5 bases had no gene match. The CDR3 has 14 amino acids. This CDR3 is CSASEGQGFYEQYF. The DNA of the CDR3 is TGCAGTGCTAGTGAGGGACAGGGGTTCTACGAGCAGTACTTC.

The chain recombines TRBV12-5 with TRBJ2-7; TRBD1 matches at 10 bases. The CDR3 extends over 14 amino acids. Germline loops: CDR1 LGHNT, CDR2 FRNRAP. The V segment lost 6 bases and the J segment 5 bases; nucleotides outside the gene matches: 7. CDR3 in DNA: TGTGCTAGTGGACCGGGACAGGGGTTCGACGAGCAGTACTTC. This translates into CASGPGQGFDEQYF. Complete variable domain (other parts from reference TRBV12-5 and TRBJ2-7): DARVTQTPRHKVTEMGQEVTMRCQPILGHNTVFWYRQTMMQGLELLAYFRNRAPLDDSGMPKDRFSAEMPDATLATLKIQPSEPRDSAVYFCASGPGQGFDEQYFGPGTRLTVT.

CDR3 nucleotide sequence: TGTGCCAGCAGTTTATTAAGGCAGGGGAATGGCTACACCTTC. This translates into CASSLLRQGNGYTF. The chain recombines TRBV28 with TRBJ1-2; TRBD1 is a possible D gene (6 bases). The CDR3 has 14 amino acids. From germline, CDR1 is MDHEN and CDR2 SYDVKM. Trimming left V 1 base short and J 6 bases short, with 12 bases between.

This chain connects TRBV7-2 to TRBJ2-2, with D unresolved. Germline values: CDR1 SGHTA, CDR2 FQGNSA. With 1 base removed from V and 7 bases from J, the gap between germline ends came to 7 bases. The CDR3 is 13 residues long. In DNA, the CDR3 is TGTGCCAGCAGCTTAGAGCCCCTCGGGGAGCTGTTTTTT. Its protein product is CASSLEPLGELFF.

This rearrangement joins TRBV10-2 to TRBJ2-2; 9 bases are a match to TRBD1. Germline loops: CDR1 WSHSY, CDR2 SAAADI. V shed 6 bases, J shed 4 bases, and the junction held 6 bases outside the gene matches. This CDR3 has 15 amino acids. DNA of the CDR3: TGCGCCAGCAGCTCCGGGACAGGGCTCACCGGGGAGCTGTTTTTT. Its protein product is CASSSGTGLTGELFF.

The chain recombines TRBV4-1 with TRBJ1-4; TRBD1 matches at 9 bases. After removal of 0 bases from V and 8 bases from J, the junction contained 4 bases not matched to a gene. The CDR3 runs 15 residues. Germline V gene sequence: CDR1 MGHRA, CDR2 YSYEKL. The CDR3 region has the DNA TGCGCCAGCAGCCAAGACGGGACAGGGAACGAAAAACTGTTTTTT. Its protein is CASSQDGTGNEKLFF.

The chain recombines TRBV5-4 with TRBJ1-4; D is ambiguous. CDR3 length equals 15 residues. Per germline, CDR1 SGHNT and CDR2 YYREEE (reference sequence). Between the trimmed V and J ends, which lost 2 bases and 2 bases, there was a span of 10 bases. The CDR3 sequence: CASSFIGSTNEKLFF. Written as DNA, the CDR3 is TGTGCCAGCAGCTTTATAGGGAGCACTAATGAAAAACTGTTTTTT. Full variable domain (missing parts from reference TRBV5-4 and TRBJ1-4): ETGVTQSPTHLIKTRGQQVTLRCSSQSGHNTVSWYQQALGQGPQFIFQYYREEENGRGNFPPRFSGLQFPNYSSELNVNALELDDSALYLCASSFIGSTNEKLFFGSGTQLSVL.

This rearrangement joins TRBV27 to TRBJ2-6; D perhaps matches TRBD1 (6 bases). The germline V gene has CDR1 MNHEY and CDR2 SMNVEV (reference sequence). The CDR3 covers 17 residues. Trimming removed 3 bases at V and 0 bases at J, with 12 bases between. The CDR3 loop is CASSLPRGNSGANVLTF. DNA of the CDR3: TGTGCCAGCAGTTTGCCCAGGGGTAACTCTGGGGCCAACGTCCTGACTTTC.

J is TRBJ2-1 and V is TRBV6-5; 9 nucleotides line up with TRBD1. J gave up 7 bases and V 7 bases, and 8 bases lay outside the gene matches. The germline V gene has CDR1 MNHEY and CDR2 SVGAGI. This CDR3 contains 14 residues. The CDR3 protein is CASTPTGGRNEQFF. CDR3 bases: TGTGCCAGCACCCCGACAGGGGGTCGAAATGAGCAGTTCTTC.

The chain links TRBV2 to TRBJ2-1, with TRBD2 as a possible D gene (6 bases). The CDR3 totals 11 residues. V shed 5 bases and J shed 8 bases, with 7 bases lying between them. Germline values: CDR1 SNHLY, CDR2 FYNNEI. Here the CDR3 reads CASSTSYEQFF. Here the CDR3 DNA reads TGTGCCAGCAGTACTAGCTATGAGCAGTTCTTC.